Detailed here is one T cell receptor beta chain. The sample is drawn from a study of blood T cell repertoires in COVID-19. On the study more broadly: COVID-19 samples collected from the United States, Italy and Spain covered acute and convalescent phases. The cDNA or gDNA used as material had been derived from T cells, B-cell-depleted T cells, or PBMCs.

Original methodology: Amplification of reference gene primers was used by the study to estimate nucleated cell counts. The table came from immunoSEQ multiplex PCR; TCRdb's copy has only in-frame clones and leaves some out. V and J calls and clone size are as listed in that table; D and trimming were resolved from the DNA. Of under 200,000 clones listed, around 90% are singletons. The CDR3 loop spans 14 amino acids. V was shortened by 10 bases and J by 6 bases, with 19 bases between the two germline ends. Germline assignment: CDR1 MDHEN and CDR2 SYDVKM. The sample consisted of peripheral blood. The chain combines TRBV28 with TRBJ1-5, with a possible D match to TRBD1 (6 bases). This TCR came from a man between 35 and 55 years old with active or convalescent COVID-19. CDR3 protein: CATYSGQRSQPQHF. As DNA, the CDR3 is TGTGCCACCTACTCCGGACAGAGAAGTCAGCCCCAGCATTTT.